The next 30 T cell receptor beta chains were all read from a single sample in a study of tumor and adjacent non-tumor tissue in lung cancer listed by TCRdb under 2018. RNA was isolated from bulk, unsorted tissue, and RNA quality was assessed with a NanoDrop ND-1000 and an Agilent 2100. Preparation of the library involved multiplex PCR. Data came from an Illumina HiSeq 2500. TCRbeta libraries were constructed through three rounds of nested PCR with primers (Table S4) according to protocols modified from ARM-PCR. TCRdb took the public reads, trimmed them with fastp at Q25, ran MiXCR for clone calling and kept in-frame beta chains. Rows with one shared CDR3 protein collapse into an entry with the most common genes and DNA. For this sample the table gives 100,000 to 120,000 distinct CDR3 sequences, of which nearly 85% were detected only once. In total, the top ten clones hold about 23% of the sample.

Sequenced: lung tumor tissue. These receptors were obtained from a man aged 65-85 years with non-small cell lung cancer.

The rearrangement uses TRBV23-1 and TRBJ2-2; either TRBD1 or TRBD2 may fit D (5 bases each). TRBV23-1 is identified as an open reading frame with a role that is uncertain. V was trimmed by 0 bases and J by 0 bases, leaving 8 bases between them. The CDR3 sequence is 16 residues long. The CDR3 protein is CASSQSWDPNTGELFF. The CDR3 DNA is TGCGCCAGCAGTCAATCGTGGGACCCGAACACCGGGGAGCTGTTTTTT.

The gene calls are TRBV5-4 and TRBJ2-5; D is unclear. Germline CDR1 and CDR2: SGHNT and YYREEE (reference sequence). V lost 9 bases and J 10 bases, leaving 25 bases between the germline ends. The CDR3 totals 14 residues. This chain's CDR3 is CATSLGGTVGIQYF. The CDR3 bases are TGTGCCACGAGCTTGGGTGGCACTGTTGGGATCCAGTACTTC.

In the case of this clonotype: Relative to the germline gene, one junction end is altered; a read error may explain this. This chain joins TRBV29-1 and TRBJ2-4; D is uncertain. The CDR3 loop spans 11 amino acids. Germline V lookup: CDR1 SQVTM, CDR2 ANQGSEA. The CDR3 nucleotides read TGCAGCGTTGAAGGGGAAGACATTCGGTACTTC. Translating it yields CSVEGEDIRYF.

Regarding this clonotype: This CDR3 is missing its conserved last phenylalanine or tryptophan, likely due to a read error. The chain carries TRBV11-2 and TRBJ2-2; 7 nucleotides match TRBD1. From germline, CDR1 is SGHAT and CDR2 FQNNGV. The CDR3 is 15 amino acids. Unmatched junction bases numbered 9, after V lost 1 base and J lost 10 bases. The CDR3 sequence: CASSLVGTGVAELFS. The CDR3 DNA sequence: TGTGCCAGCAGCTTAGTGGGCACAGGGGTTGCGGAGCTGTTTTCT.

A word on this clonotype: The junction and the germline gene differ at one end; a read error may be behind it. This chain joins TRBV12-5 and TRBJ1-5; no clear D. The CDR3 totals 13 residues. Looked up from germline, CDR1 is LGHNT and CDR2 is FRNRAP. CDR3 residues: CASGFDRTQPQHF. CDR3 coding DNA: TGCGCTAGTGGTTTTGATAGAACTCAGCCCCAGCATTTT.

The chain recombines TRBV7-8 with TRBJ2-1, with D perhaps matching TRBD1 or TRBD2 (5 bases each). Trimming took 0 bases from V and 7 from J, leaving 7 bases between them. CDR3 length: 13 residues. CDR1 and CDR2 (germline): SGHVS, FQNEAQ. This CDR3 is CASSLAGVNEQFF. CDR3 nucleotide sequence: TGTGCCAGCAGCTTAGCGGGGGTGAATGAGCAGTTCTTC.

This clonotype was counted between two and nine times. The chain combines TRBV15 with TRBJ1-1; D gene ambiguous. The V gene lost 0 bases and the J gene lost 0 bases, with 11 bases spanning the gap. Germline CDR1 is LNHNV and CDR2 is YYDKDF (reference sequence). This CDR3 has 16 residues. CDR3 nucleotides: TGTGCCACCAGCAGAGATGAGGGAAAATTGAACACTGAAGCTTTCTTT. Its protein product is CATSRDEGKLNTEAFF.

Comment on this clonotype: Its ends do not fully match the called genes, so a read error is possible. The chain recombines TRBV6-6 with TRBJ1-1; D perhaps matches TRBD1 (6 bases). Germline lookup yields CDR1 MNHNY and CDR2 SVGAGI (reference sequence). The CDR3 covers 16 residues. The CDR3 spells CASRTGFGRNGTEVFF. The CDR3 coding sequence is TGTGCGAGCAGAACAGGGTTCGGTAGAAACGGCACTGAAGTTTTCTTT.

The sample holds one count of this clonotype. A much larger clone lies one base from this, so it may be a read error. The V call is TRBV7-9, the J call TRBJ1-2, with 7 bases identical to TRBD1. The CDR3 is 13 residues long. V was pared by 4 bases and J by 10 bases, with 9 bases of the junction left unmatched. Germline lookup yields CDR1 SEHNR and CDR2 FQNEAQ (reference sequence). The CDR3 spells CASSSQGVGDYTF. In DNA form, the CDR3 reads TGTGCCAGCAGCTCGCAGGGGGTCGGTGACTACACCTTC.

The rearrangement links TRBV6-5 to TRBJ1-1, with D unclear. V gave up 2 bases and J gave up 1 base, with 23 bases separating them. The CDR3 totals 19 residues. Germline CDR1 and CDR2: MNHEY and SVGAGI. CDR3: CASSYHSRVSSFANTEAFF. The CDR3 nucleotides are TGTGCCAGCAGTTACCACTCGAGGGTATCCTCTTTCGCGAACACTGAAGCTTTCTTT.

As concerns this clonotype: The germline gene is not matched at one end of the junction; a read error may be the cause. The chain recombines TRBV6-1 with TRBJ2-5, with 8 bases lining up with TRBD2. The CDR3 runs to 12 residues. The V gene's germline CDR1 is MNHNS and CDR2 SASEGT. The CDR3 loop is CANRDQRETQYF. The CDR3 nucleotides are TGTGCCAACAGGGATCAGCGGGAGACCCAGTATTTC.

Notes on this clonotype: Given the absence of the conserved phenylalanine or tryptophan at the CDR3 end, a read error is likely. The J gene is TRBJ1-2, the V gene TRBV7-8; D uncertain. Germline V gene sequence: CDR1 SGHVS, CDR2 FQNEAQ. Deletions cut 8 bases from V and 4 bases from J, with 11 bases between. The CDR3 sequence is 12 residues long. This chain's CDR3 is CASSASRYGYTL. The CDR3 nucleotides are TGTGCCAGCTCGGCTTCGCGCTATGGCTACACCTTA.

The rearrangement joins TRBV5-1 to TRBJ1-1; D is ambiguous. The CDR3 contains 15 residues. Germline values: CDR1 SGHRS, CDR2 YFSETQ. Deletions cut 5 bases from V and 4 bases from J, with 18 bases between. CDR3 DNA sequence: TGCGCCAGCAGATATCATCGGATAGAAACCACTGAAGCTTTCTTT. Protein: CASRYHRIETTEAFF.

As regards this clonotype: One end of the junction is discordant with germline, which a read error may explain. V is TRBV4-2 and J is TRBJ2-7, with D hard to call. CDR1 and CDR2 (germline): LGHNA, YNFKEQ. CDR3 size: 15 residues. The CDR3 here is CASSQESYSHYKQYF. As DNA, the CDR3 is TGTGCCAGCAGCCAAGAGAGTTACAGCCACTACAAGCAGTACTTC.

This clonotype appeared once. The chain uses TRBV28 and TRBJ1-1; the D is unclear. The CDR3 has 16 residues. CDR1 and CDR2 (germline): MDHEN, SYDVKM. V was pared by 5 bases and J by 7 bases, with 23 bases between. CDR3: CASSTDVRGRTIEAFF. Here the CDR3 DNA reads TGTGCCAGCAGTACCGACGTTCGCGGTCGTACCATTGAAGCTTTCTTT.

In the case of this clonotype: An end of the junction does not agree with germline; a read error may underlie this. This chain joins TRBV29-1 and TRBJ2-5; D remains ambiguous. The CDR3 is 16 amino acids. The germline V gene has CDR1 SQVTM and CDR2 ANQGSEA. The CDR3 sequence: CSAKAYLQSGQETQYF. The CDR3 nucleotides are TGCAGTGCCAAGGCCTACCTCCAGTCAGGTCAAGAGACCCAATACTTC.

A note on this clonotype: At one end the junction does not follow the germline gene, possibly because of a read error. The chain combines TRBV11-2 with TRBJ2-1, with a tentative D call TRBD2 (5 bases). CDR3 length: 18 residues. Germline V CDR1 and CDR2: SGHAT, FQNNGV. CDR3 nucleotides: TGTGACAGCAGCTTACATGTGCAGGACTGGGTCTCCAACAATGAGCAGTTCTTC. This encodes CDSSLHVQDWVSNNEQFF.

The chain recombines TRBV4-3 with TRBJ2-3, with D maybe TRBD1 (5 bases). The ends were cut back, 5 bases at V and 11 bases at J, with 14 bases in the middle. The CDR3 contains 12 residues. Germline-derived CDR1 and CDR2 are LGHNA and YSLEER. The CDR3 here is CASSSRTGRQYF. The CDR3 nucleotides are TGCGCCAGCAGCTCTCGAACAGGTAGGCAGTATTTT.

Comment on this clonotype: Germline is not matched at one junction end, which may reflect a read error. This chain links TRBV6-5 with TRBJ2-2, with 9 positions matching TRBD2. Germline V lookup: CDR1 MNHEY, CDR2 SVGAGI. This CDR3 is built from 17 residues. The CDR3 coding sequence is TGTGTCAGCAGTTACTCGTTAGCGGGAGATTACACCGGGGAGCTGTCTTTT. Translated: CVSSYSLAGDYTGELSF.

The chain couples TRBV6-5 to TRBJ1-1; 10 positions match TRBD1. The germline V gene encodes CDR1 MNHEY and CDR2 SVGAGI. Trimming cost V 9 bases and J 12 bases; bases outside gene matches: 13. CDR3 size: 13 residues. This CDR3 reads CASSSWTGGKTFF. CDR3 coding DNA: TGTGCCAGTAGCTCCTGGACAGGGGGGAAAACTTTCTTT.

Comment on this clonotype: A read error may produce the germline difference seen at one junction end. J is TRBJ2-2 and V is TRBV11-2, with TRBD2 identical over 9 bases. CDR1 is SGHAT, CDR2 FQNNGV, per germline. This CDR3 contains 15 residues. The CDR3 DNA reads TGTGCTAGCAGCCCCCTAGCGGGGAGGACCGGGAAGCTGTTTTTT. This sequence encodes CASSPLAGRTGKLFF.

Note on this clonotype: Its ends do not fully match the called genes, so a read error is possible. The chain employs TRBV5-4 and TRBJ1-1; TRBD1 aligns across 8 bases. The CDR3 totals 14 residues. Germline CDR1 SGHNT, CDR2 YYREEE (reference sequence). The CDR3 spells CANSFDRGNTEAFF. CDR3 in DNA: TGTGCCAACAGCTTTGACAGGGGAAACACTGAAGCTTTCTTT.

With respect to this clonotype: Being one base from a much bigger clone, this may be a read error. CDR3: CASSPSGATYGYTF. Written as DNA, the CDR3 is TGTGCCAGCAGTCCATCAGGGGCAACCTATGGCTACACCTTC. J is TRBJ1-2 and V is TRBV28, with D possibly being TRBD1 (6 bases). Trimming removed 5 bases from V and 4 bases from J, with 14 bases in between. This CDR3 has 14 residues. Germline V gives CDR1 MDHEN, CDR2 SYDVKM.

In this sample, this clonotype turned up once. The chain employs TRBV25-1 and TRBJ2-7; 9 nucleotides line up with TRBD1. The CDR3 has 17 amino acids. The V and J ends lost 5 bases and 6 bases, in that order; junction bases with no gene match: 17. Germline-derived CDR1 and CDR2 are MGHDK and SYGVNS. The CDR3 here is CASSPPTGTGKGSEQYF. CDR3 DNA sequence: TGTGCCAGCAGTCCCCCGACCGGGACAGGGAAGGGAAGCGAGCAGTACTTC.

This clonotype was observed a single time. An end of the junction differs from the germline gene, which may be a read error. V gene TRBV28 combines with J gene TRBJ1-2; no clear D. Germline V gene lookup returns CDR1 MDHEN and CDR2 SYDVKM. This CDR3 has 15 residues. Here the CDR3 reads CASSLREVRSYGYTF. CDR3 nucleotides: TGTGCCAGCAGTCTACGGGAGGTACGATCCTATGGTTACACCTTC.

Turning to this clonotype: The conserved final phenylalanine or tryptophan is absent from the CDR3, which likely points to a read error. The chain carries TRBV11-2 and TRBJ2-5; 7 bases map to TRBD2. Per germline, CDR1 SGHAT and CDR2 FQNNGV. CDR3 length: 15 residues. This CDR3 is CTSNISPGASGTQYI. In nucleotides, the CDR3 is TGTACCAGCAACATTAGCCCCGGGGCTAGCGGGACCCAGTACATC.

Of note for this clonotype: This may be a read error, as it is one base from a much larger clone. The chain combines TRBV12-3 or TRBV12-4 with TRBJ1-5; 9 bases align to TRBD1. The CDR3 is 15 residues long. The CDR3 region has the DNA TGTGCCAGCAGTTTAGACAGGGGGCCCAATCAGCACCAGCATTTT. This gives the protein CASSLDRGPNQHQHF.

On this clonotype: At one end the junction does not follow the germline gene, possibly because of a read error. The rearrangement joins TRBV4-1 to TRBJ1-6; D gene ambiguous. Germline V gives CDR1 MGHRA, CDR2 YSYEKL. This CDR3 spans 18 amino acids. CDR3 in DNA: TGCGCCACCAGCCAAGGGATGTCAGCACACTCCTATAATTCACCCCTCCACTTT. Residues: CATSQGMSAHSYNSPLHF.

The chain couples TRBV11-2 to TRBJ2-3; maybe TRBD2 (5 bases). The germline V gene has CDR1 SGHAT and CDR2 FQNNGV. This CDR3 is built from 15 residues. V lost 11 bases, J lost 2 bases, and 20 bases lay in between. The CDR3 DNA follows: TGTGCCCACAGCTCTACCGGAGGTAACACAGATACGCAGTATTTT. This gives the protein CAHSSTGGNTDTQYF. The complete variable domain, with remaining parts taken from reference TRBV11-2 and TRBJ2-3, reads EAGVAQSPRYKIIEKRQSVAFWCNPISGHATLYWYQQILGQGPKLLIQFQNNGVVDDSQLPKDRFSAERLKGVDSTLKIQPAKLEDSAVYLCAHSSTGGNTDTQYFGPGTRLTVL.

Of note for this clonotype: A read error may produce the germline difference seen at one junction end. This chain uses TRBV4-2 with TRBJ2-7; D tentatively reads TRBD1 or TRBD2 (5 bases each). Germline V gene data show CDR1 as LGHNA and CDR2 as YNFKEQ. The length of the CDR3 is 16 residues. CDR3: CASSQVWGTVSYEQYF. The CDR3 DNA follows: TGTGCCAGCAGCCAAGTTTGGGGGACGGTCTCCTACGAGCAATACTTC.